Listed below are T cell receptor beta chains from one sample, sequenced in a study of breast tumors, draining lymph nodes, adjacent tissues. MiXCR was run by TCRdb on the multiplex PCR reads, yielding one entry per CDR3 protein. The sample lists under 250,000 distinct CDR3 sequences; less than 40% were seen once. The sample was axillary lymph node tissue. The receptors derive from a female donor with breast cancer. Some clones in this sample may be carry-over from other donors' samples. Each CDR3 is given with its conserved first and last residue. A D gene is named only where the DNA matches it firmly. Clone size appears in some rows only: once, few, many, or a class for an expanded clone.

D gene	clone size	V gene	J gene	CDR3 protein	CDR3 DNA
TRBD1	many	TRBV11-3	TRBJ1-6	CASSSRTGGSPLHF	TGTGCCAGCAGCTCCCGGACAGGGGGCTCACCCCTCCACTTT
-	many	TRBV2	TRBJ2-5	CASSYQPGPGVETQYF	TGTGCCAGCAGTTATCAACCGGGGCCTGGGGTAGAGACCCAGTACTTC
-	many	TRBV2	TRBJ2-3	CASSAQGGLSTDTQYF	TGTGCCAGCAGTGCCCAGGGGGGGCTGAGCACAGATACGCAGTATTTT
-	many	TRBV11-3	TRBJ2-7	CASSPNRGARSSYEQYF	TGTGCCAGCAGCCCAAATAGGGGGGCCAGGAGCTCCTACGAGCAGTACTTC
-	many	TRBV28	TRBJ1-2	CASSLGGGSGGYTF	TGTGCCAGCAGCTTGGGGGGGGGCTCTGGTGGCTACACCTTC
-	-	TRBV20-1	TRBJ1-5	CSAREARGTGDNQPQHF	TGCAGTGCTAGAGAGGCACGAGGGACGGGAGATAATCAGCCCCAGCATTTT
TRBD2	few	TRBV29-1	TRBJ2-1	CSVEEYLAGGRGNEQFF	TGCAGCGTTGAGGAGTATCTAGCGGGGGGGCGGGGCAATGAGCAGTTCTTC
-	many	TRBV6-5	TRBJ2-6	CASKSGTPATSGANVLTF	TGTGCCAGCAAATCCGGGACACCCGCGACTTCTGGGGCCAACGTCCTGACTTTC
TRBD1	many	TRBV7-9	TRBJ2-3	CASSLERQGATTDTQYF	TGTGCCAGCAGCTTAGAACGGCAGGGGGCGACGACAGATACGCAGTATTTT
TRBD1	many	TRBV30	TRBJ1-6	CAWSTRTPLRATGSNSPLHF	TGTGCCTGGAGCACACGTACCCCCCTTCGCGCGACAGGGAGTAATTCACCCCTCCACTTT
-	-	TRBV5-5	TRBJ2-5	CASSEDGYKETQYF	TGTGCCAGCAGCGAGGACGGATACAAAGAGACCCAGTACTTC
TRBD2	once	TRBV5-1	TRBJ2-7	CASSLGGLAGGSYEQYF	TGCGCCAGCAGCTTGGGGGGACTAGCGGGAGGGTCCTACGAGCAGTACTTC
-	many	TRBV7-2	TRBJ2-2	CASSLVGNTGELFF	TGTGCCAGCAGCTTAGTTGGGAACACCGGGGAGCTGTTTTTT
TRBD2	many	TRBV6-5	TRBJ2-1	CASKTSGSPEQFF	TGTGCCAGCAAGACTAGCGGGAGTCCTGAGCAGTTCTTC
TRBD2	many	TRBV5-1	TRBJ2-1	CASSLGTGTSGRADEQFF	TGCGCCAGCAGCTTGGGTACCGGGACTAGCGGGAGGGCCGATGAGCAGTTCTTC
TRBD2	many	TRBV19	TRBJ2-7	CASSITLLAGAGTYEQYF	TGTGCCAGTAGTATCACCCTACTAGCGGGAGCCGGGACCTACGAGCAGTACTTC
TRBD2	-	TRBV12-3/TRBV12-4	TRBJ2-3	CASTVSGTYTDTQYF	TGTGCCAGCACCGTTAGCGGGACTTACACAGATACGCAGTATTTT
TRBD2	-	TRBV29-1	TRBJ2-5	CSVAGLAETQYF	TGCAGCGTTGCGGGACTAGCGGAGACCCAGTACTTC
TRBD1	few	TRBV28	TRBJ2-1	CASRPGTGENYNEQFF	TGTGCCAGCAGGCCCGGGACAGGGGAGAACTACAATGAGCAGTTCTTC
TRBD2	few	TRBV18	TRBJ2-5	CASSSVAGAPETQYF	TGTGCCAGCTCCTCCGTAGCGGGAGCTCCAGAGACCCAGTACTTC
TRBD2	-	TRBV6-6	TRBJ2-1	CANSHAPIGLAGKAEQFF	TGTGCCAACAGTCATGCTCCCATAGGACTAGCGGGAAAGGCTGAACAGTTCTTC
TRBD1	many	TRBV19	TRBJ1-4	CASSSRTGLNEKLFF	TGTGCCAGTAGTTCCCGGACAGGGTTGAATGAAAAACTGTTTTTT
TRBD1	many	TRBV20-1	TRBJ2-1	CSARRDRERNEQFF	TGCAGTGCTAGACGGGACAGGGAGAGGAATGAGCAGTTCTTC
-	-	TRBV6-5	TRBJ2-1	CASSHASGYSYNEQFF	TGTGCCAGCAGTCACGCCAGCGGGTATAGCTACAATGAGCAGTTCTTC
TRBD2	-	TRBV7-8	TRBJ2-2	CASSLRRELSGELLF	TGCGCCAGCAGCTTAAGGCGGGAGCTGTCCGGGGAGCTGCTTTTT
-	many	TRBV5-1	TRBJ1-2	CASSTGTDYGYTF	TGCGCCAGCAGCACCGGGACTGACTATGGCTACACCTTC
-	many	TRBV9	TRBJ2-5	CASSRSGSGEETQYF	TGTGCCAGCAGTCGGTCCGGTAGCGGTGAGGAGACCCAGTACTTC
TRBD2	few	TRBV10-1	TRBJ2-5	CASSDGVAGRQETQYF	TGCGCCAGCAGTGATGGGGTAGCGGGAAGACAAGAGACCCAGTACTTC
TRBD1	many	TRBV20-1	TRBJ1-6	CSAITQGVSPLHF	TGCAGTGCTATTACCCAGGGGGTTTCACCCCTCCACTTT
TRBD1	many	TRBV4-2	TRBJ2-5	CASSQQTGGGETQYF	TGTGCCAGCAGCCAACAGACAGGGGGCGGGGAGACCCAGTACTTC
-	many	TRBV19	TRBJ2-7	CASSMRVSYEQYF	TGTGCCAGTAGTATGAGGGTTTCCTACGAGCAGTACTTC
-	-	TRBV7-2	TRBJ2-7	CASSLQKPGRTSYEQYF	TGTGCCAGCAGCTTGCAAAAACCGGGACGTACCTCCTACGAGCAGTACTTC
-	-	TRBV19	TRBJ1-1	CASSIRGTNTEAFF	TGTGCCAGTAGTATACGGGGGACGAACACTGAAGCTTTCTTT
-	few	TRBV7-3	TRBJ2-1	CASSPWRGVSSYNEQFF	TGTGCCAGCAGCCCCTGGCGGGGCGTAAGCTCCTACAATGAGCAGTTCTTC
TRBD1	many	TRBV6-5	TRBJ1-6	CASSYNGQENSPLHF	TGTGCCAGCAGTTATAATGGACAGGAGAATTCACCCCTCCACTTT
-	many	TRBV7-6	TRBJ2-2	CASSFSWTGELFF	TGTGCCAGCAGCTTTAGCTGGACCGGGGAGCTGTTTTTT
-	few	TRBV7-9	TRBJ1-1	CASSLVVPGAEAFF	TGTGCCAGCAGCTTAGTTGTACCGGGGGCTGAAGCTTTCTTT
-	-	TRBV6-1	TRBJ2-3	CASSDWGHTDTQYF	TGTGCCAGCAGTGATTGGGGGCATACAGATACGCAGTATTTT
TRBD2	many	TRBV24-1	TRBJ2-5	CATSDLLAGIQETQYF	TGTGCCACCAGTGATTTACTAGCGGGAATCCAAGAGACCCAGTACTTC
-	many	TRBV25-1	TRBJ2-3	CASSPTGRGTQYF	TGTGCCAGCAGTCCAACCGGTCGGGGAACGCAGTATTTT
-	-	TRBV11-2	TRBJ2-5	CASSGLVGPETQYF	TGTGCCAGCAGCGGACTCGTAGGCCCAGAGACCCAGTACTTC
-	many	TRBV7-6	TRBJ1-5	CASSQTPDQPQHF	TGTGCCAGCAGCCAAACACCGGATCAGCCCCAGCATTTT
-	many	TRBV28	TRBJ2-3	CASKEVDTQYF	TGTGCCAGCAAGGAGGTGGATACGCAGTATTTT
TRBD2	many	TRBV12-3/TRBV12-4	TRBJ2-1	CASSPKAGGPYNEQFF	TGTGCCAGCAGTCCTAAAGCGGGAGGACCCTACAATGAGCAGTTCTTC
-	many	TRBV7-8	TRBJ2-7	CASSLTGFYEQYF	TGTGCCAGCAGCTTGACAGGTTTTTACGAGCAGTACTTC